A single sample is the source of the 2 T cell receptor beta chains below, sequenced in a study of somatic mutations in cytotoxic T cells in rheumatoid arthritis. Assay: immunoSEQ multiplex PCR; the TCRdb copy retains only in-frame clones and omits some. The sample lists some 7,000 clones; 74% were seen once. The sample comprised CD8+ T cells sorted from blood. The receptors were sampled from an adult with rheumatoid arthritis.

The table lists this clone with a few counts. The chain employs TRBV4-2 and TRBJ1-6, with 7 bases fitting TRBD1. This CDR3 is 15 amino acids long. Germline CDR1 is LGHNA and CDR2 is YNFKEQ. Trimming took 1 base from V and 5 from J; bases not matched to a gene: 2. The CDR3 loop reads CASSQGQGDNSPLHF. Written as DNA, the CDR3 is TGTGCCAGCAGCCAAGGTCAGGGGGATAATTCACCCCTCCACTTT.

The chain employs TRBV19 and TRBJ1-2; 7 nucleotides line up with TRBD1. The trim removed 0 bases at V and 4 bases at J, leaving 8 bases unmatched. The CDR3 runs 16 residues. Germline V gene sequence: CDR1 LNHDA, CDR2 SQIVND (reference sequence). CDR3 sequence reads: CASSIDLWRDSYGYTF. The CDR3 nucleotides are TGTGCCAGTAGTATAGATCTATGGCGGGACAGCTATGGCTACACCTTC. The whole variable domain, filled in from reference TRBV19 and TRBJ1-2, reads DGGITQSPKYLFRKEGQNVTLSCEQNLNHDAMYWYRQDPGQGLRLIYYSQIVNDFQKGDIAEGYSVSREKKESFPLTVTSAQKNPTAFYLCASSIDLWRDSYGYTFGSGTRLTVV.